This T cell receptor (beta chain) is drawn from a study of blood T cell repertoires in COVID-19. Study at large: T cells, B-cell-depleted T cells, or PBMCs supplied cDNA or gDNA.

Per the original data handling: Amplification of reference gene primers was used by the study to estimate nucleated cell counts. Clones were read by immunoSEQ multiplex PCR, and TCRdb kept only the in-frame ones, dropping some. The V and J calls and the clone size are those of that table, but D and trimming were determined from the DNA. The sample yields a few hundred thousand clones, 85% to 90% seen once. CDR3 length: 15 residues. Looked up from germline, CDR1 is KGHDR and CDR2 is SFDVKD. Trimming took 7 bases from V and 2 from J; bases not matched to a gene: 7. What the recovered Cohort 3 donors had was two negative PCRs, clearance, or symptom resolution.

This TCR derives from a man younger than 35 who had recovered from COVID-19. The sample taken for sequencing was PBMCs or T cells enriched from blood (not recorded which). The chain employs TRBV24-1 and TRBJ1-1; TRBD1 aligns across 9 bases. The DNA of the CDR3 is TGTGCCACCAGGTCACAGGGGGCGGAAAACACTGAAGCTTTCTTT. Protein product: CATRSQGAENTEAFF.